The present entry profiles one T cell receptor (beta chain) with its context. This sample is part of a study of CD8+ T cells in alopecia areata. Study at large: Treated patients received severity scores based on the percentage of scalp area affected.

As for treatment: oral pan-JAK inhibitor, 5-10 mg twice daily. Investigators isolated RNA and reverse transcribed it into cDNA to act as the sequencing template. TCRdb's table, derived via immunoSEQ multiplex PCR, lists solely in-frame clones and lacks some. This table has 150,000 to 200,000 clones, around 60% appearing once. The receptor's source is a human donor with alopecia areata. The material was CD4+ T cells sorted from blood, obtained at week 24, from a patient treated with tofacitinib.

The CDR3 coding sequence is TGCGCCAGCAGCCATAGCGGGGGTCAGGTCCAAGAGACCCAGTACTTC. Protein sequence: CASSHSGGQVQETQYF. The chain links TRBV4-1 to TRBJ2-5; the match to TRBD2 covers 9 bases. CDR1 is MGHRA and CDR2 is YSYEKL in the germline V gene. The junction had 6 bases not matched to a gene; V was cut back by 3 bases and J by 1 base. The CDR3 contains 16 residues.